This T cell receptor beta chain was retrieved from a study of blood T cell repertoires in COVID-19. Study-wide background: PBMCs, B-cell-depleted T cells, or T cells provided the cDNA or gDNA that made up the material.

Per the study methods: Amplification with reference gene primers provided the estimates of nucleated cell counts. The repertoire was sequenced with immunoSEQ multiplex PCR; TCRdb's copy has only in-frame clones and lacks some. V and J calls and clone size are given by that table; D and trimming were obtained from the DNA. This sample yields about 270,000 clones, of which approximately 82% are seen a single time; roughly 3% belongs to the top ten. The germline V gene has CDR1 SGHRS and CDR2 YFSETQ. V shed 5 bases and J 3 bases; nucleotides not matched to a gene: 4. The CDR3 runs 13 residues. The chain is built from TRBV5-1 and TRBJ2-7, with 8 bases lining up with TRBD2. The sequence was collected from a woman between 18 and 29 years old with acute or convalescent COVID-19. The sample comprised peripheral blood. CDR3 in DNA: TGCGCCAGCAGAGGCGGGGGGCACTACGAGCAGTACTTC. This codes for CASRGGGHYEQYF.